This TCR beta chain appears in the sequencing data of a study of blood T cell repertoires in COVID-19. The overall study: Acute-phase and convalescent COVID-19 samples originated in the United States, Italy and Spain. Sample material is recorded as cDNA or gDNA derived from T cells, B-cell-depleted T cells, or PBMCs.

Clones were sequenced by immunoSEQ multiplex PCR, and TCRdb holds only the in-frame ones, with some missing. The data show 70,000 or so clones, roughly nine tenths seen once. Germline CDR1 MNHEY, CDR2 SVGEGT. CDR3 length: 18 amino acids. The V gene lost 2 bases and the J gene lost 0 bases, with 19 bases spanning the gap. The chain employs TRBV6-2 or TRBV6-3 and TRBJ1-1; no clear D. The sequencing sample was made of peripheral blood. This clonotype was obtained from a man aged 45-65 years with acute or convalescent COVID-19. CDR3 bases: TGTGCCAGCAGTTACGAACCGGGTGGCGGTAACATGAACACTGAAGCTTTCTTT. Its translation is CASSYEPGGGNMNTEAFF.